Sequencing of this TCR beta chain was carried out in a study of blood T cell repertoires in COVID-19. About the study: Samples taken during acute and convalescent COVID-19 were collected in the United States, Italy and Spain. The cDNA or gDNA used as material had been derived from T cells, B-cell-depleted T cells, or PBMCs.

Only one count was recorded for this clone. The CDR3 runs to 15 residues. The germline V gene has CDR1 SGHTA and CDR2 FQGNSA. V lost 5 bases and J 0 bases, leaving 11 bases between the germline ends. Profiled with immunoSEQ multiplex PCR; TCRdb holds only in-frame clones, not every one. The sample consists of some 110,000 clones, roughly 80% of them appearing once. Sequenced sample: peripheral blood. The chain joins TRBV7-2 to TRBJ1-3; tentative D call: TRBD1 (5 bases). This TCR derives from an older woman with acute or convalescent COVID-19. CDR3 nucleotide sequence: TGTGCCAGCAGCCCAAACGGGGGCTCTGGAAACACCATATATTTT. This gives the protein CASSPNGGSGNTIYF. The entire variable domain, with the rest obtained from reference TRBV7-2 and TRBJ1-3, is as follows: GAGVSQSPSNKVTEKGKDVELRCDPISGHTALYWYRQSLGQGLEFLIYFQGNSAPDKSGLPSDRFSAERTGGSVSTLTIQRTQQEDSAVYLCASSPNGGSGNTIYFGEGSWLTVV.